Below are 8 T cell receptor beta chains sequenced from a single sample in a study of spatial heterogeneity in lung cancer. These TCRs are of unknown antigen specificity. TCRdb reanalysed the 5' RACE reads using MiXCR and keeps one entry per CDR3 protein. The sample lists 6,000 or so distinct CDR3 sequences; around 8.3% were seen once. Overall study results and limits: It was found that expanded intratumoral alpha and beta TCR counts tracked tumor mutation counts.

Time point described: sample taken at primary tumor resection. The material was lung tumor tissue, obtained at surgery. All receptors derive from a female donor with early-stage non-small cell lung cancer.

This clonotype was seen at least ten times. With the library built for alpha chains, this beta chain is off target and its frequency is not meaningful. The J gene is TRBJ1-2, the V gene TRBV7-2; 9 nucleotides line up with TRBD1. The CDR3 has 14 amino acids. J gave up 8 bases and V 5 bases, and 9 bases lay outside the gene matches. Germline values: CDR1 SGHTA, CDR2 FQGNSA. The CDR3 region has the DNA TGTGCCAGCAGCCCTGTCGGGACAGGGAAAGGCTACACCTTC. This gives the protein CASSPVGTGKGYTF.

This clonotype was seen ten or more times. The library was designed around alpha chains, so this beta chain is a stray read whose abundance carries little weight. In nucleotides, the CDR3 is TGTGCCAGCAGCTTCGGACAGACCAAAAACATTCAGTACTTC. This sequence encodes CASSFGQTKNIQYF. This chain uses TRBV7-2 with TRBJ2-4; a weak D match, TRBD1 (6 bases). V was trimmed by 3 bases and J by 2 bases, leaving 8 bases between them. CDR1 SGHTA and CDR2 FQGNSA come from the germline V gene. The CDR3 runs to 14 residues.

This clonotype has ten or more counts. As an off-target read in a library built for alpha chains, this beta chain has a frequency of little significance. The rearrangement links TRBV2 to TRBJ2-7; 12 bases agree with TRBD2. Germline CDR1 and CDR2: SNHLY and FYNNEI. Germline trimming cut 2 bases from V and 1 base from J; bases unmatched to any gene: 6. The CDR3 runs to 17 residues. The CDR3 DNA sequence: TGTGCCAGCAGTGAACCGACTAGCGGGAGTCCATCCTACGAGCAGTACTTC. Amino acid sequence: CASSEPTSGSPSYEQYF.

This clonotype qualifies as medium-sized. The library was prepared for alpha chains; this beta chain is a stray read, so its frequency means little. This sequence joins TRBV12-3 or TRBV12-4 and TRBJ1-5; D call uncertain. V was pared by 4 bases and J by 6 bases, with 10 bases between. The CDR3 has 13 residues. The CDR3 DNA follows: TGTGCCAGCAGTTATCGGGAGGGTCAGCCCCAGCATTTT. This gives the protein CASSYREGQPQHF.

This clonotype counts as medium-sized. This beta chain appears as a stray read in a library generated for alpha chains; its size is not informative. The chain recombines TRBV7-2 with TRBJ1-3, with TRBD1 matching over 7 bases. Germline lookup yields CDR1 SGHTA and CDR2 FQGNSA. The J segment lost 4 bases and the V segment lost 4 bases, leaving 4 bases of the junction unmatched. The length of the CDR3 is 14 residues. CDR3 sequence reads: CASSSQGLGNTIYF. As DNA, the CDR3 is TGTGCCAGCAGCTCACAGGGGTTAGGAAACACCATATATTTT.

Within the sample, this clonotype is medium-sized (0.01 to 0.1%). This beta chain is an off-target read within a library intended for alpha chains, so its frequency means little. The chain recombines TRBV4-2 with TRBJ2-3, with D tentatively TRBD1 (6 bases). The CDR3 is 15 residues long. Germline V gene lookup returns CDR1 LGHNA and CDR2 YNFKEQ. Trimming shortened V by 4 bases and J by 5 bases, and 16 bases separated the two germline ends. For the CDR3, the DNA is TGTGCCAGCAGCCCCTCCGATAGGGGGAGAGATACGCAGTATTTT. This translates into CASSPSDRGRDTQYF.

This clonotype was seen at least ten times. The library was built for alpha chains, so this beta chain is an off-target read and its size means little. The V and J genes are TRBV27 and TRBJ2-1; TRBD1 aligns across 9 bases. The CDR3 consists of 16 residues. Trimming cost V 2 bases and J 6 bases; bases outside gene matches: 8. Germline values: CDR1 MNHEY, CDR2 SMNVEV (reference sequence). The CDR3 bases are TGTGCCAGCAGTTTACGGGGACAGGGTCTGGGCAATGAGCAGTTCTTC. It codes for CASSLRGQGLGNEQFF.

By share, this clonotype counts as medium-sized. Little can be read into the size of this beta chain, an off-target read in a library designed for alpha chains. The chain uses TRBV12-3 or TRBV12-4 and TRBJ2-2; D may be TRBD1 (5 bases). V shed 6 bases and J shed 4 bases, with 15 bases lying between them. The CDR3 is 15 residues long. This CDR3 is CASSPLAGSTGELFF. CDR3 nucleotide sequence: TGTGCCAGCAGCCCTCTTGCAGGGTCCACCGGGGAGCTGTTTTTT.